This entry features one TCR beta chain sequence. The data are from a study of blood T cell repertoires in COVID-19. Background on the study: Researchers got acute and convalescent COVID-19 samples from the United States, Italy and Spain. From T cells, B-cell-depleted T cells, or PBMCs came the material, which was cDNA or gDNA.

V gave up 0 bases and J gave up 3 bases, with 5 bases separating them. This CDR3 comprises 13 residues. Looked up from germline, CDR1 is LGHDT and CDR2 is YNNKEL (reference sequence). Authors' methods: Estimated nucleated cell counts came from reference gene primer amplification. The data were produced by immunoSEQ multiplex PCR, yet TCRdb's version contains in-frame clones alone and is incomplete. V, J and clone size are those of that table, while D and trimming were read from the DNA. The repertoire has under 85,000 clones, roughly 82% of them found once; the top ten carry 20% to 25%. This TCR was recovered from a human donor in a cohort sampled during active COVID-19. Sequenced material: peripheral blood. The chain combines TRBV3-1 (or the pseudogene TRBV3-2) with TRBJ1-1, with D unclear. The CDR3 DNA follows: TGTGCCAGCAGCCAAGAATCGTACACTGAAGCTTTCTTT. It yields the protein CASSQESYTEAFF.